This TCR beta chain was recorded in a study of T cell responses to AZD1222 COVID-19 vaccine. Study conclusions and caveats: Clonal diversity was possibly underestimated, and white British individuals and females predominated among donors. At baseline, just five to seven AZD1222 recipients tested seropositive. Only after the peak T cell response were repertoires sampled. The study found vaccine-associated CD4 TCRs spanning spike, dominant at 160-218 and 743-854.

This table comes from immunoSEQ multiplex PCR, and its TCRdb copy is limited to in-frame clones, with some not included. The table shows 150,000 to 200,000 clones, with about nine tenths occurring only once. With respect to this clone: Antigen unknown.

The sample here was peripheral blood, taken on day 0 of AZD1222 vaccination. This receptor was obtained from an adult in good health.

The DNA of the CDR3 is TGCAGCGTTCGACAGGGGATCTATGGCTACACCTTC. Its protein is CSVRQGIYGYTF. The V call is TRBV29-1, the J call TRBJ1-2; 8 bases match TRBD1. The ends lost 5 bases at V and 4 bases at J; junction bases unmatched: 3. The germline gives CDR1 SQVTM, CDR2 ANQGSEA. This CDR3 has 12 residues.